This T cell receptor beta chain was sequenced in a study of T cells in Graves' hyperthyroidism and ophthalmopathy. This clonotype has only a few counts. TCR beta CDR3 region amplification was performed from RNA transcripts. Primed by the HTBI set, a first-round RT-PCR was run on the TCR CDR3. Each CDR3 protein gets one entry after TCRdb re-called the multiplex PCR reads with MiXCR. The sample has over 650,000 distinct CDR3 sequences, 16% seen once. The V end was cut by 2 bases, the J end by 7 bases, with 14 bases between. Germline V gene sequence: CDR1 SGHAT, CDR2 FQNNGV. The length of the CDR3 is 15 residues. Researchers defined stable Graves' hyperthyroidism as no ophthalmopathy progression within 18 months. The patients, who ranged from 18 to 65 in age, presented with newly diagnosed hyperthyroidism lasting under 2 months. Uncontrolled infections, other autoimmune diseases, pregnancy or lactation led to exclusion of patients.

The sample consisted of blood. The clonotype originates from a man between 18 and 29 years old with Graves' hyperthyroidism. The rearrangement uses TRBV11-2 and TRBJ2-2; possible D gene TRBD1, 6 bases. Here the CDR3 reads CASSLSQRGIGELFF. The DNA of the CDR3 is TGTGCCAGCAGCTTAAGTCAAAGGGGGATCGGGGAGCTGTTTTTT.